This entry features one T cell receptor (beta chain) sequence. Germline V gives CDR1 SEHNR, CDR2 FQNEAQ (reference sequence). V shed 4 bases and J 5 bases; nucleotides not matched to a gene: 5. The CDR3 is 14 amino acids. Only in-frame clones appear in the TCRdb table, and some are missing; sequencing was by immunoSEQ multiplex PCR. The table shows some 90,000 clones, with approximately 91% occurring only once. The data were taken from a study of OX40 agonist ivuxolimab in advanced cancers. Study at large: Patients were given ivuxolimab, an antibody that agonizes OX40 (CD134).

This receptor was obtained from an adult with an advanced solid tumor such as melanoma, head and neck, liver or kidney cancer. V gene TRBV7-9 combines with J gene TRBJ2-5, with 9 bases identical to TRBD1. The sequenced sample was CD4+ or CD8+ T cells sorted from blood, obtained in a trial of the OX40 agonist ivuxolimab. CDR3 nucleotides: TGTGCCAGCAGCTCGACAGGGGGGCTGGAGACCCAGTACTTC. Translating it yields CASSSTGGLETQYF.